These 20 T cell receptor beta chains came from one sample sequenced in a study of shared clonotypes between healthy human individuals. Data came from immunoSEQ multiplex PCR; TCRdb stores just in-frame clones and leaves some out. The data contain more than 2,000,000 clones, just over 90% of them singletons. Sequencing was performed on naive CD4+ T cells from PBMCs. Documented subset: CD45RA+ positively selected. These receptors came from a man between 18 and 29 years old in good health. Some clones in this sample may be carry-over from other donors' samples.

This chain links TRBV7-3 with TRBJ1-1; D not certain. V dropped 2 bases and J dropped 0 bases, with 10 bases sitting between them. From germline, CDR1 is SGHTA and CDR2 FQGTGA. The length of the CDR3 is 15 residues. DNA of the CDR3: TGTGCCAGCAGCTTAGTCGCCGGGATGAACACTGAAGCTTTCTTT. It is translated as CASSLVAGMNTEAFF.

The chain is built from TRBV6-1 and TRBJ2-7; a weak D match, TRBD2 (5 bases). From germline, CDR1 is MNHNS and CDR2 SASEGT. This CDR3 is built from 12 residues. The V end was cut by 5 bases, the J end by 7 bases, with 12 bases between. CDR3 region: CASSPLVREQYF. The CDR3 region has the DNA TGTGCCAGCAGTCCACTAGTCCGGGAGCAGTACTTC.

The chain uses TRBV6-7 and TRBJ2-7; 7 nucleotides align to TRBD1. TRBV6-7 is sorted into the ORF group, with uncertain function. V dropped 5 bases and J dropped 2; count of bases not matched to a gene: 0. CDR3 length equals 12 residues. CDR3 loop: CASSQGAYEQYF. Written as DNA, the CDR3 is TGTGCCAGCAGTCAGGGGGCCTACGAGCAGTACTTC.

The chain carries TRBV19 and TRBJ1-1; no firm D call. Germline V lookup: CDR1 LNHDA, CDR2 SQIVND (reference sequence). Trimming pared 5 bases from V and 2 bases from J, leaving 21 bases between. The CDR3 is 17 residues long. The CDR3 DNA is TGTGCCAGTAGTTTTCTCATGGACCGTGCTTACAACACTGAAGCTTTCTTT. It yields the protein CASSFLMDRAYNTEAFF. Full variable domain (missing parts from reference TRBV19 and TRBJ1-1): DGGITQSPKYLFRKEGQNVTLSCEQNLNHDAMYWYRQDPGQGLRLIYYSQIVNDFQKGDIAEGYSVSREKKESFPLTVTSAQKNPTAFYLCASSFLMDRAYNTEAFFGQGTRLTVV.

This clone showed up just a few times. This rearrangement joins TRBV2 to TRBJ1-1, with a weak D call TRBD1 (5 bases). CDR3 length: 13 residues. The V gene's germline CDR1 is SNHLY and CDR2 FYNNEI. With 4 bases removed from V and 5 bases from J, the gap between germline ends came to 11 bases. The CDR3 sequence is CASSGARGTEAFF. CDR3 DNA: TGTGCCAGCAGTGGGGCTAGGGGTACTGAAGCTTTCTTT.

The J gene is TRBJ1-4, the V gene TRBV9; 7 nucleotides align to TRBD1. The CDR3 runs to 15 residues. With 0 bases clipped from V and 7 bases from J, the junction kept 6 bases outside the gene matches. Per germline, CDR1 SGDLS and CDR2 YYNGEE. For the CDR3, the DNA is TGTGCCAGCAGCGTAGCGACAGGGAAGGCTGAAAAACTGTTTTTT. This translates into CASSVATGKAEKLFF.

V is TRBV7-2 and J is TRBJ1-1; D uncertain. Trimming cost V 4 bases and J 0 bases, with 12 bases left between them. Germline V lookup: CDR1 SGHTA, CDR2 FQGNSA. The CDR3 loop spans 15 amino acids. The CDR3 region is CASSYQAWMNTEAFF. The CDR3 DNA reads as TGTGCCAGCAGCTACCAGGCTTGGATGAACACTGAAGCTTTCTTT.

This clone has a single count. The chain couples TRBV4-1 to TRBJ1-1; 7 bases match TRBD1. CDR3 length: 15 amino acids. The ends lost 4 bases at V and 5 bases at J; junction bases unmatched: 10. Per the germline V gene, CDR1 is MGHRA and CDR2 is YSYEKL. CDR3 DNA sequence: TGCGCCAGCAGCCCTACAGGGGTGGGATGGACTGAAGCTTTCTTT. Protein: CASSPTGVGWTEAFF.

V gene TRBV7-9 combines with J gene TRBJ2-2; the D is unclear. The CDR3 is made up of 14 amino acids. V gave up 4 bases and J gave up 5 bases, with 11 bases separating them. Germline V gene lookup returns CDR1 SEHNR and CDR2 FQNEAQ (reference sequence). As DNA, the CDR3 is TGTGCCAGCAGCTCGTCAATGAGGACCGGGGAGCTGTTTTTT. As protein: CASSSSMRTGELFF.

The rearrangement joins TRBV5-3 to TRBJ2-5, with a tentative D call TRBD1 (6 bases). TRBV5-3 belongs to the ORF category, with a function that is uncertain. The CDR3 sequence is 16 residues long. Trimming cost V 0 bases and J 0 bases, with 12 bases left between them. CDR3 nucleotide sequence: TGTGCCAGAAGCTTGGCCTGGCAGGGGAACCAAGAGACCCAGTACTTC. Its translation: CARSLAWQGNQETQYF.

Note on this clone: The same CDR3 can be traced to other DNA sequences in this sample. The chain employs TRBV5-1 and TRBJ2-7, with D maybe TRBD1 (5 bases). Germline values: CDR1 SGHRS, CDR2 YFSETQ. With 4 bases removed from V and 0 bases from J, the gap between germline ends came to 14 bases. This CDR3 region has 15 residues. The DNA of the CDR3 is TGCGCCAGCAGCCTCGGTGTAGGGGTCTCCTACGAGCAGTACTTC. Amino acids: CASSLGVGVSYEQYF.

As concerns this clone: Other nucleotide sequences from this sample produce the same CDR3. This chain uses TRBV28 with TRBJ1-2, with a possible D match to TRBD1 (5 bases). The CDR3 totals 11 residues. The germline V gene has CDR1 MDHEN and CDR2 SYDVKM. V lost 11 bases and J lost 4, with 11 bases in between. CDR3 sequence reads: CASGTPYGYTF. The CDR3 DNA reads as TGTGCCTCTGGGACTCCCTATGGCTACACCTTC.

This clone was observed a single time. V usage is TRBV7-8 and J usage is TRBJ1-3; perhaps TRBD1 as D (5 bases). V shed 5 bases and J shed 0 bases, with 8 bases lying between them. Germline lookup yields CDR1 SGHVS and CDR2 FQNEAQ. CDR3 length: 14 amino acids. CDR3 amino acids: CASSLGTSGNTIYF. In DNA form, the CDR3 reads TGTGCCAGCAGCCTAGGGACCTCTGGAAACACCATATATTTT.

This chain connects TRBV18 to TRBJ1-2; perhaps TRBD1 as D (5 bases). The V gene lost 6 bases and the J gene lost 5 bases, with 19 bases spanning the gap. The CDR3 has 15 residues. The germline V gene encodes CDR1 KGHSH and CDR2 LQKENI. CDR3 DNA: TGTGCCAGCTCGCTACGGAGCCAGGGAGCGTATGGCTACACCTTC. Translating it yields CASSLRSQGAYGYTF.

The V gene is TRBV7-8, the J gene TRBJ2-7; D is possibly TRBD1 (6 bases). The V gene's germline CDR1 is SGHVS and CDR2 FQNEAQ. The ends were cut back, 5 bases at V and 0 bases at J, with 23 bases in the middle. The CDR3 has 18 residues. The CDR3 region is CASSLRAGESRYSYEQYF. CDR3 bases: TGTGCCAGCAGCCTCCGGGCAGGGGAATCGCGGTACTCCTACGAGCAGTACTTC. The entire variable domain, with the rest obtained from reference TRBV7-8 and TRBJ2-7, is as follows: GAGVSQSPRYKVAKRGQDVALRCDPISGHVSLFWYQQALGQGPEFLTYFQNEAQLDKSGLPSDRFFAERPEGSVSTLKIQRTQQEDSAVYLCASSLRAGESRYSYEQYFGPGTRLTVT.

This sequence joins TRBV28 and TRBJ1-2; D possibly corresponds to TRBD1 (5 bases). V lost 3 bases and J 4 bases, leaving 15 bases between the germline ends. This CDR3 comprises 15 residues. From germline, CDR1 is MDHEN and CDR2 SYDVKM. This chain's CDR3 is CASSFGTGPSYGYTF. The CDR3 bases are TGTGCCAGCAGTTTCGGTACAGGCCCAAGCTATGGCTACACCTTC.

This sequence joins TRBV7-8 and TRBJ2-7; 10 bases are a match to TRBD1. V trimming: 1 base; J trimming: 6 bases; junction bases outside the gene matches: 12. The CDR3 covers 17 residues. Germline assignment: CDR1 SGHVS and CDR2 FQNEAQ. The CDR3 spells CASSLGLTTGGAGEQYF. DNA of the CDR3: TGTGCCAGCAGCTTAGGGCTAACGACAGGGGGCGCGGGCGAGCAGTACTTC.

The chain recombines TRBV5-1 with TRBJ2-5; possibly TRBD1 for D (5 bases). CDR3 size: 15 residues. Germline assignment: CDR1 SGHRS and CDR2 YFSETQ. Between the trimmed V and J ends, which lost 4 bases and 2 bases, there was a span of 15 bases. CDR3 region: CASSLGRILQETQYF. CDR3 nucleotide sequence: TGCGCCAGCAGCCTGGGGCGAATCCTACAAGAGACCCAGTACTTC.

Worth noting for this clone: Within the sample, other DNA sequences also encode this same CDR3. The V gene is TRBV11-2, the J gene TRBJ1-2, with D maybe TRBD1 (5 bases). The CDR3 extends over 17 amino acids. From germline, CDR1 is SGHAT and CDR2 FQNNGV. V lost 6 bases to trimming and J lost 1 base, with 21 bases between them. CDR3 sequence reads: CASRPISGTGRNYGYTF. DNA of the CDR3: TGTGCCAGCAGGCCAATATCCGGGACGGGCCGTAACTATGGCTACACCTTC.

The chain uses TRBV28 and TRBJ1-2; D is unclear. Trimming left V 11 bases short and J 4 bases short, with 14 bases between. The CDR3 length is 12 residues. From germline, CDR1 is MDHEN and CDR2 SYDVKM. The CDR3 sequence: CAGLGVGYGYTF. Written as DNA, the CDR3 is TGTGCCGGCCTCGGGGTTGGCTATGGCTACACCTTC.